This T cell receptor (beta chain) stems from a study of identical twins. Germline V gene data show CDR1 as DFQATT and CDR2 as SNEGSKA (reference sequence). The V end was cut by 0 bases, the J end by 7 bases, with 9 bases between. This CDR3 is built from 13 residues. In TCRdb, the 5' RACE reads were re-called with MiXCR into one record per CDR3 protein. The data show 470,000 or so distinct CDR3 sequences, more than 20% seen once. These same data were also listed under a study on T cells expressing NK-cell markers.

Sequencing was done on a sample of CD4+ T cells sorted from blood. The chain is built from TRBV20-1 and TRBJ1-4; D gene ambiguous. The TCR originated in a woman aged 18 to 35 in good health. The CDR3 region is CSARDYLGEKLFF. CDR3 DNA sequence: TGCAGTGCTAGAGACTACCTGGGTGAAAAACTGTTTTTT.